Here is one TCR beta chain with its context. It has no known antigen specificity. Per-nucleotide qualities are absent, and no much larger clonotype sits a single base away. The T-cell fraction in tumor and uninvolved lung tissue was obtained from TCR sequencing using the immunoSEQ assay. The authors' analysis ran thus. In the survival analysis, patients were divided into a high T-cell fraction group (upper tertile) and a low T-cell fraction group (lower two tertiles), and the two groups were compared using a log-rank test. A signed-rank test was used to check for differences in T-cell fraction between paired tumor and uninvolved lung. This immuneACCESS table, as held by TCRdb, lists in-frame sequences with V and J called but not all clones. Of the missing ones, under half trace to an unresolved V gene in checked studies; the others have no known cause. That table gives V, J and clone size, and the DNA gave D and trimming. The sample table records just under 30,000 clones; roughly 88% of these occur just once. Clones ranked in the top ten supply roughly 2% of the sample.

This sample is part of a study of tumor-infiltrating lymphocytes in localized non-small cell lung cancer (dated by TCRdb to the early 2020s). Study-wide context: Patients whose samples were collected after neoadjuvant chemotherapy, as well as both smokers and never-smokers and several histologies, were included in the cohort. From each patient came resected tumor tissue plus uninvolved lung tissue from that same patient, and the uninvolved lung tissue was described as non-adjacent to the tumor. A total of under 65 patients were part of the paired comparison of immunoSEQ T-cell fraction between tumor and uninvolved lung. TCR sequencing was one of several integrated assays, alongside flow cytometry, multiplex immunofluorescence, RNA-seq, exome sequencing and proteomics, applied to the same patients. In total, the ICON cohort consisted of around 140 surgical patients with localized non-small cell lung cancer who had their tumors resected. Beyond this particular receptor, the publication reports: No association of tumor T-cell fraction from TCR sequencing with recurrence-free survival was found (p = 0.61). In line with immunofluorescence CD3 counts, TCRbeta sequencing supported higher T cell infiltration in tumors compared with uninvolved lung tissue. Because different pieces of the same tissue were used for different assays, technical variation could not be separated from intratumor heterogeneity. TCR-derived T-cell fraction did not differ between the flow cytometry-defined immunotypes IM1 (good prognosis) and IM2 (poor prognosis). Assay coverage varied across patients depending on available tissue quantity, so only a subset of the cohort had TCR sequencing.

ICON enrollment began in 2016, and the last patient was enrolled in late 2018. From a subcohort of approximately 76 patients, fresh tumor and matched uninvolved tissue were collected for in-depth immune analyses, including TCR sequencing. DNA for TCR sequencing was isolated from bulk tissue, and no cell sorting was done. Including cysteine and phenylalanine, the CDR3 has 15 amino acids. The retained sequence is limited to the CDR3, 45 bases, with the frame set at the first base. Trimming removed 5 bases from V and 4 bases from J, leaving 16 bases between the germline ends. CDR1 and CDR2 were assigned from the germline V gene as SGHTA and FQGNSA.

The TCR was taken from a human donor with non-small cell lung cancer. The sequenced material came from lung tumor tissue. This sequence uses TRBV7-2 and TRBJ2-3; TRBD1 might be the D gene, on 5 matching bases. The CDR3 region has the sequence CASSVGAGKADTQYF. Read as DNA, the sequence is TGTGCCAGCAGCGTAGGAGCAGGGAAGGCAGATACGCAGTATTTT.